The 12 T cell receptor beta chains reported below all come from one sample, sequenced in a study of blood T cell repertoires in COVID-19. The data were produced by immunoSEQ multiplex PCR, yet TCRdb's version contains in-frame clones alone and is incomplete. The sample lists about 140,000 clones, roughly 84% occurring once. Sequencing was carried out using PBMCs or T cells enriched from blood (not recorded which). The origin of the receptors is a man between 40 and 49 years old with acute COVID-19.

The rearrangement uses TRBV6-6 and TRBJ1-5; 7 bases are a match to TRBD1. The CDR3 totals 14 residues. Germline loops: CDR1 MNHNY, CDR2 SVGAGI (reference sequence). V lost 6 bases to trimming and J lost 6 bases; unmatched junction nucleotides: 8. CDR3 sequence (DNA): TGTGCCAGCAGGACCGGGACAGCAGGTCAGCCCCAGCATTTT. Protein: CASRTGTAGQPQHF.

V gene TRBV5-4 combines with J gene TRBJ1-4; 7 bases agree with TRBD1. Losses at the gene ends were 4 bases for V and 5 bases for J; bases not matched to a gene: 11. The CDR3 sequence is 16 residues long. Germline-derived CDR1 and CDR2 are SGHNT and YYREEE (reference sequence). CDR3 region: CASSTEPGQRNEKLFF. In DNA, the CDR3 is TGTGCCAGCAGCACAGAACCGGGACAGCGAAATGAAAAACTGTTTTTT. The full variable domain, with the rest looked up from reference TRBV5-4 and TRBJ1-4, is ETGVTQSPTHLIKTRGQQVTLRCSSQSGHNTVSWYQQALGQGPQFIFQYYREEENGRGNFPPRFSGLQFPNYSSELNVNALELDDSALYLCASSTEPGQRNEKLFFGSGTQLSVL.

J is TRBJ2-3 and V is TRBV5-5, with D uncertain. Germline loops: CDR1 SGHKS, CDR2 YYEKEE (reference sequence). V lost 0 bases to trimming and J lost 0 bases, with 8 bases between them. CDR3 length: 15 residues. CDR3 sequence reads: CASSLAGSSTDTQYF. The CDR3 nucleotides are TGTGCCAGCAGCTTGGCTGGCAGTAGCACAGATACGCAGTATTTT. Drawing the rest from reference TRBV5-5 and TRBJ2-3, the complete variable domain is DAGVTQSPTHLIKTRGQQVTLRCSPISGHKSVSWYQQVLGQGPQFIFQYYEKEERGRGNFPDRFSARQFPNYSSELNVNALLLGDSALYLCASSLAGSSTDTQYFGPGTRLTVL.

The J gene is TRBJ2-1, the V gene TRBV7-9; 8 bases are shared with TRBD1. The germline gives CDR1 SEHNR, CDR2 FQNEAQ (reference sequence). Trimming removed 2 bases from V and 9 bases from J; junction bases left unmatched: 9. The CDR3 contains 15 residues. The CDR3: CASSLYQGASSEQFF. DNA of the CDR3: TGTGCCAGCAGCTTATACCAGGGGGCTTCTTCTGAGCAGTTCTTC.

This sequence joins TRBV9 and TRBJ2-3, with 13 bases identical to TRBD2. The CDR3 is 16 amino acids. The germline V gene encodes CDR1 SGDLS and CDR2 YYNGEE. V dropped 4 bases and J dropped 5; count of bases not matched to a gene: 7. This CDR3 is CASSRTSGSVRDTQYF. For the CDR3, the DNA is TGTGCCAGCAGCCGGACTAGCGGGAGTGTGCGAGATACGCAGTATTTT.

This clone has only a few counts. CDR3 in amino acids: CASSVGARAYNEQFF. In nucleotides, the CDR3 is TGTGCCAGCAGCGTTGGCGCCAGGGCCTACAATGAGCAGTTCTTC. The J gene is TRBJ2-1, the V gene TRBV9; D perhaps matches TRBD1 (5 bases). In germline, CDR1 is SGDLS, CDR2 YYNGEE. The V and J ends lost 2 bases and 2 bases respectively, with 11 bases between them. This CDR3 is 15 amino acids long.

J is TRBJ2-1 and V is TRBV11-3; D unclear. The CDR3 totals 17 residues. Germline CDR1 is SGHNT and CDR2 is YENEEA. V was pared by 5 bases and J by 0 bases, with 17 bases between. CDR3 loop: CASSPSRAFSSYNEQFF. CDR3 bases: TGTGCCAGCAGCCCGAGCAGAGCGTTTAGCTCCTACAATGAGCAGTTCTTC.

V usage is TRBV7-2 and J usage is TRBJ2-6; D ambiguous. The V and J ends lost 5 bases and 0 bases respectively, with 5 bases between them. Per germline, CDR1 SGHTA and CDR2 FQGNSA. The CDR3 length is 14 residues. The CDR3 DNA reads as TGTGCCAGCAGCACGAGCTCTGGGGCCAACGTCCTGACTTTC. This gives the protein CASSTSSGANVLTF.

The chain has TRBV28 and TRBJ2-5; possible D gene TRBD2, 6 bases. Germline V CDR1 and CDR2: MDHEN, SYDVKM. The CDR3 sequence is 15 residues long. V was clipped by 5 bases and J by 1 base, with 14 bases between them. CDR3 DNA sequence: TGTGCCAGCAGTAACTCCCTGGGGGGCCAAGAGACCCAGTACTTC. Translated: CASSNSLGGQETQYF.

CDR3 DNA sequence: TGTGCCAGCAGCCCCGCAGATTCGAGGGACACGTCTACTTATGAGCAGTTCTTC. Its protein product is CASSPADSRDTSTYEQFF. V and J are TRBV28 and TRBJ2-1, with a weak D call TRBD1 (6 bases). The V end was cut by 6 bases, the J end by 8 bases, with 29 bases between. This CDR3 is 18 amino acids long. Germline V gene data show CDR1 as MDHEN and CDR2 as SYDVKM. The full variable domain, with the rest looked up from reference TRBV28 and TRBJ2-1, is DVKVTQSSRYLVKRTGEKVFLECVQDMDHENMFWYRQDPGLGLRLIYFSYDVKMKEKGDIPEGYSVSREKKERFSLILESASTNQTSMYLCASSPADSRDTSTYEQFFGPGTRLTVL.

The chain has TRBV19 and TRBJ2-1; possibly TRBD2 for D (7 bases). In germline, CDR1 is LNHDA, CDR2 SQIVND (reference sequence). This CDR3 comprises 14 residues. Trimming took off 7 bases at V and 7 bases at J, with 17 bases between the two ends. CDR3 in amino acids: CASTPGGGLNEQFF. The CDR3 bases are TGTGCCAGTACCCCCGGCGGGGGCCTAAATGAGCAGTTCTTC.

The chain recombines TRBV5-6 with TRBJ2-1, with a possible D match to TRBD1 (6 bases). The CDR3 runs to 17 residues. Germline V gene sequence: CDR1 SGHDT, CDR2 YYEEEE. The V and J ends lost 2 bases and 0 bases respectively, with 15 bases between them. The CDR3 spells CASSFLGQRFSYNEQFF. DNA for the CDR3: TGTGCCAGCAGCTTCCTAGGACAGCGTTTCTCCTACAATGAGCAGTTCTTC.